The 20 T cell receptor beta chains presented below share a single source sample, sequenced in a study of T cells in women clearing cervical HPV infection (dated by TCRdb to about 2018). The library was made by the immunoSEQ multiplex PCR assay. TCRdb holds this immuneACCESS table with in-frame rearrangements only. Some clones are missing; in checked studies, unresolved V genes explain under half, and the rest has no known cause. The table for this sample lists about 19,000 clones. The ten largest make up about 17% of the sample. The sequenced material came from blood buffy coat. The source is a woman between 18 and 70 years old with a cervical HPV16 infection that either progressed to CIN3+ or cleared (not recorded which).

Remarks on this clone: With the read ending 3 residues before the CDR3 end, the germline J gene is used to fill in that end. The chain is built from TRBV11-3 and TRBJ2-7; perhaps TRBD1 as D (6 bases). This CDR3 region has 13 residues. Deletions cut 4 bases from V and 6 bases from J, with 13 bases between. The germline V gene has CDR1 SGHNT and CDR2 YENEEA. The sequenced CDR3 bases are TGTGCCAGCAGCTCACAGGGTGTCGGCGAG. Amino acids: CASSSQGVGE. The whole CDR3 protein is CASSSQGVGEQYF. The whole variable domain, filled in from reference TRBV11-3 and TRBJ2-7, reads EAGVVQSPRYKIIEKKQPVAFWCNPISGHNTLYWYLQNLGQGPELLIRYENEEAVDDSQLPKDRFSAERLKGVDSTLKIQPAELGDSAVYLCASSSQGVGEQYFGPGTRLTVT.

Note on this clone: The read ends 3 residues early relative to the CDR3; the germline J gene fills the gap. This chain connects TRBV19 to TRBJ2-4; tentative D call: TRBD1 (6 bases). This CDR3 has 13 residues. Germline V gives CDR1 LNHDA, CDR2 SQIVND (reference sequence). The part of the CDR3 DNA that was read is TGTGCCAGTACCGCGAGGGGGAAGCGTGGT. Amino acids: CASTARGKRG. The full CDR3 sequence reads CASTARGKRGQYF.

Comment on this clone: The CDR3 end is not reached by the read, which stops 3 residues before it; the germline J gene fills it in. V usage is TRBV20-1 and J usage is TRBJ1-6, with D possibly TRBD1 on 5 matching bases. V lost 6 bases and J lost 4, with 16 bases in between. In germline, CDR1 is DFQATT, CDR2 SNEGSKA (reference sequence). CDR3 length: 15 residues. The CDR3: CSAPPGFLYNSPLHF. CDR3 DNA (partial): TGCAGTGCACCCCCAGGGTTCCTTTATAATTCACCC.

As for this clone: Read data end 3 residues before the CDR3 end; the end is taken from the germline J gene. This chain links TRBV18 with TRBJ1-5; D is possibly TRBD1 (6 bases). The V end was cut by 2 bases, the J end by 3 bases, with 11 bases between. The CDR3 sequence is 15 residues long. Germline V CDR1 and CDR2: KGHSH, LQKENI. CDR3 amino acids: CASSPGTGFNQPQHF. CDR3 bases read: TGTGCCAGCTCACCAGGAACAGGGTTCAATCAGCCC.

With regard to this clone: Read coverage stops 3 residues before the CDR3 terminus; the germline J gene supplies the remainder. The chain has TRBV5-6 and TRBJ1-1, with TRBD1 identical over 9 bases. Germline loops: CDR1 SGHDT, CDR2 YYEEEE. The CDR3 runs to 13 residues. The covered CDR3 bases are TGTGCCAGCAGCCGGGACAGGGTCCCGTCA. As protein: CASSRDRVPS. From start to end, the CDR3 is CASSRDRVPSAFF.

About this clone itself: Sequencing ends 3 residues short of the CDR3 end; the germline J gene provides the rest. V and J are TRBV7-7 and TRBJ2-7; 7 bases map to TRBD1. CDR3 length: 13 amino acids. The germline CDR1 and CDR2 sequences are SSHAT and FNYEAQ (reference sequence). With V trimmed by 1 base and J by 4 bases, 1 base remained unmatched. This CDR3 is CASSLEQGYEQYF. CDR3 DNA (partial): TGTGCCAGCAGCTTAGAACAGGGGTACGAG.

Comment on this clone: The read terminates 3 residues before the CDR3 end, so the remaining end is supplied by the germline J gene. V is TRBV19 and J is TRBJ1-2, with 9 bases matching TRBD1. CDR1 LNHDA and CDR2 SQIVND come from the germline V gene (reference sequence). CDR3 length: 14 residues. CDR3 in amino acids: CAATGTGNYNDYTF. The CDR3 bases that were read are TGTGCCGCGACGGGGACAGGGAACTACAATGAC.

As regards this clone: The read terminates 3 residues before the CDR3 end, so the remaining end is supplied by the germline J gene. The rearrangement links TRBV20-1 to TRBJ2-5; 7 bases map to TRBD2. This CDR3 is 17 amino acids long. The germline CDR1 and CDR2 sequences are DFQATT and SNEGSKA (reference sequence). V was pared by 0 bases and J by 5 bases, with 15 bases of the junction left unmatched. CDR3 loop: CSARDVSETGGWETQYF. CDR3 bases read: TGCAGTGCTAGAGATGTTTCCGAGACGGGGGGATGGGAGACC.

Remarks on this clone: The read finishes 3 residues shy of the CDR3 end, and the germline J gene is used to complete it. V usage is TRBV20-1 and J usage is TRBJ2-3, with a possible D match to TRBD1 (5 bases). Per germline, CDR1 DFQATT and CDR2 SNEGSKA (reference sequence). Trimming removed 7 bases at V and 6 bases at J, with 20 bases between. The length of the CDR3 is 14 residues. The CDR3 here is CSVTTVTLGDTQYF. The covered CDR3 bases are TGCAGTGTCACGACAGTGACCCTTGGGGATACG.

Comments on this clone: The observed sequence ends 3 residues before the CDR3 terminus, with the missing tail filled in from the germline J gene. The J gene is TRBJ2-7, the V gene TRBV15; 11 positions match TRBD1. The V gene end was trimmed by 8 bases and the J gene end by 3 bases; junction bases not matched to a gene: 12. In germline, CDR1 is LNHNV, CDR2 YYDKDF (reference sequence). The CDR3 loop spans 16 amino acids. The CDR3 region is CATPKLGTGGIYEQYF. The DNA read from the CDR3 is TGTGCCACCCCAAAGTTGGGGACAGGGGGGATCTACGAG.

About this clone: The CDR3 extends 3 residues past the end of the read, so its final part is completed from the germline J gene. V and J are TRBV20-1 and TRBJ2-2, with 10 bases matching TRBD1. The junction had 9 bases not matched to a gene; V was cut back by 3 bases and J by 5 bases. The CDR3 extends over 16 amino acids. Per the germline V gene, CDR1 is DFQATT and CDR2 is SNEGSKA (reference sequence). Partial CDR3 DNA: TGCAGTGCTAGGGACGCGGGACAGGGGAAGACCGGGGAG. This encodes CSARDAGQGKTGE. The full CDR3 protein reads CSARDAGQGKTGELFF.

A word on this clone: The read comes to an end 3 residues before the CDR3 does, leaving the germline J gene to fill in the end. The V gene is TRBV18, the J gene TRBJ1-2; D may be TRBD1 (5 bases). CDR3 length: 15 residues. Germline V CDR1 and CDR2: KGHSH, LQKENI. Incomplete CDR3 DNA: TGTGCCAGCTCACCCCCAGGGATCTACACAGATACC. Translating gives CASSPPGIYTDT. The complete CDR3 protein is CASSPPGIYTDTYTF.

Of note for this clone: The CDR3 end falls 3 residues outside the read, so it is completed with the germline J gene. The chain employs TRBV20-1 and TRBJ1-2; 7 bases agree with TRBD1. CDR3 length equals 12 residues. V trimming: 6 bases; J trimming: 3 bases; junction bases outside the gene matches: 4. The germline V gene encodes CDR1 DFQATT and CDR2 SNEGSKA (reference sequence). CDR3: CSAITGDYGYTF. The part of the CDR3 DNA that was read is TGCAGTGCCATAACAGGGGACTATGGC.

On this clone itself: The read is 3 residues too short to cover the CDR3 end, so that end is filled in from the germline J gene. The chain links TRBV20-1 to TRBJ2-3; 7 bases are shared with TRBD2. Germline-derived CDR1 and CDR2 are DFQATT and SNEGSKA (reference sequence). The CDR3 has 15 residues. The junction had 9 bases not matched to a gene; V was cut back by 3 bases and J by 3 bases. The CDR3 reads CSARIPSGATDTQYF. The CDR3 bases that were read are TGCAGTGCTAGGATACCCAGCGGGGCGACAGATACG.

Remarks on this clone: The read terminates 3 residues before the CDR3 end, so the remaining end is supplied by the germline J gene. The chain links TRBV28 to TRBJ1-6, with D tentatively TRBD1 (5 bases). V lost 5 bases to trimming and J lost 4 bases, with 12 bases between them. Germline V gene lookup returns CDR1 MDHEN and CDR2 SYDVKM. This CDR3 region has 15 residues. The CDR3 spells CASSPPDSYNSPLHF. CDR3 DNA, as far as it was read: TGTGCCAGCAGTCCCCCAGACAGTTATAATTCACCC.

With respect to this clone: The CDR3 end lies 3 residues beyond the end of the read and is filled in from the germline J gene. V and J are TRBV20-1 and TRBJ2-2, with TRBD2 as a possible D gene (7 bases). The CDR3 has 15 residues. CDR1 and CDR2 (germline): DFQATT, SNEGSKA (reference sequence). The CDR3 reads CSAIFSGGATEKLFF. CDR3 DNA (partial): TGCAGTGCTATATTTTCGGGGGGCGCGACTGAAAAG.

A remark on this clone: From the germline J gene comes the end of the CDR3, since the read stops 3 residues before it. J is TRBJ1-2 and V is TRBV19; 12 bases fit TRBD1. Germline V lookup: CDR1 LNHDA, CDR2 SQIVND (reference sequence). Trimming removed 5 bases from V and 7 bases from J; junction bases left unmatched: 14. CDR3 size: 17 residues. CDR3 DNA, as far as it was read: TGTGCCAGTAGTCCACATTTGCCGGGACAGGGGGCGTTTGGC. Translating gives CASSPHLPGQGAFG. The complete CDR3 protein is CASSPHLPGQGAFGYTF.

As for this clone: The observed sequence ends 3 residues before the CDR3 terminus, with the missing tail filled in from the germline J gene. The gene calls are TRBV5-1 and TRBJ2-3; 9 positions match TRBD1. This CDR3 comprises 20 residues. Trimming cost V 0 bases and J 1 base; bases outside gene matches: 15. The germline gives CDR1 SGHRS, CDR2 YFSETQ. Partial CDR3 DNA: TGCGCCAGCAGCTTGGTGGATAAATCACCCGGGACAGGGCGCACAGATACG. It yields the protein CASSLVDKSPGTGRTDT. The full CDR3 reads CASSLVDKSPGTGRTDTQYF.

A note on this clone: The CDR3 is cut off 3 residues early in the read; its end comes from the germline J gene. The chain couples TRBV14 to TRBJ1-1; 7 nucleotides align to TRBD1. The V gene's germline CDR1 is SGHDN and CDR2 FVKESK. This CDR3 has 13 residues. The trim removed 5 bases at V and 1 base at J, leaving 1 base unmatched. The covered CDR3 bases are TGTGCCAGCAGCTGGACAGGGAACACTGAA. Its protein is CASSWTGNTE. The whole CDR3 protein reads CASSWTGNTEAFF.

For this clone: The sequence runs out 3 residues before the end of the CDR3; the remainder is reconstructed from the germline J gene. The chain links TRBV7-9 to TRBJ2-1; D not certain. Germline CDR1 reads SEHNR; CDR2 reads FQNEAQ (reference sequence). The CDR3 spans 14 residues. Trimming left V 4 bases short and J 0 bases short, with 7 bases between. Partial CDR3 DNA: TGTGCCAGCAGCTCGACTGCCTCCTACAATGAG. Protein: CASSSTASYNE. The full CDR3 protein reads CASSSTASYNEQFF.